The T cell receptor (beta chain) described here comes from a study of blood T cells in healthy people across ages. The wider study: About one barcoded beta molecule per two T cells was the capture yield of template switching.

The CDR3 extends over 13 amino acids. Germline CDR1 SGHTA, CDR2 FQGTGA. Trimming removed 5 bases from V and 4 bases from J; junction bases left unmatched: 4. This clonotype occurred many times. Antigen specificity is unknown. With a J-beta primer mix and a sample-barcoded 5' primer, a second PCR ran about 7 to 12 cycles. TCRdb processed the 5' RACE reads anew with MiXCR; each CDR3 protein has one entry. The repertoire includes 800,000 to 950,000 distinct CDR3 sequences, about 29% of them detected once, and about 9.4% sits in the top ten. Study outcomes and limitations: Investigators viewed diversity estimates from one million T cells as underestimates, the study reported.

Isolation per sample recovered at least 7 million PBMCs. Separately, the same data were catalogued under a study of T cells of mothers and their children. In that study: Each child gave a few million TCR beta CDR3 reads (each mother, over 9 million).

The source is a woman in her thirties or forties in good health. The sequenced sample consisted of blood. This chain links TRBV7-3 with TRBJ2-5; 7 bases are shared with TRBD2. CDR3: CASSDGGGETQYF. CDR3 nucleotide sequence: TGTGCCAGCAGCGATGGCGGGGGAGAGACCCAGTACTTC.